Sequencing of this T cell receptor (beta chain) was carried out in a study of response to subunit inactivated influenza vaccine. TCRdb re-called the RT-PCR reads through MiXCR, storing one row per CDR3 protein. This sample has 590,000 or so distinct CDR3 sequences, with about 15% found just once. Concerning this clonotype: Its antigen is as yet unknown.

Trimming removed 5 bases from V and 4 bases from J, with 11 bases in between. This CDR3 comprises 13 residues. Germline V gene data show CDR1 as SGHTA and CDR2 as FQGNSA. Study-level points and caveats: Few additional T cells are recruited per seasonal influenza vaccination, authors suggested.

The chain has TRBV7-2 and TRBJ2-5; D might be TRBD1 (6 bases). The sequence derives from a man in his fifties who received an inactivated influenza vaccine. Sequencing was performed on PBMCs from blood, taken 14 to 15 days before vaccination. DNA for the CDR3: TGTGCCAGCAGCCGAGGGACAATAGAGACCCAGTACTTC. This encodes CASSRGTIETQYF.